This T cell receptor beta chain was identified during a study of blood T cell repertoires in COVID-19. Study information: The study drew acute and convalescent COVID-19 samples from the United States, Italy and Spain.

The CDR3 sequence is 15 residues long. Looked up from germline, CDR1 is KGHDR and CDR2 is SFDVKD. V lost 2 bases and J lost 4; bases outside the gene matches: 4. In the original workflow: Scientists estimated how many nucleated cells there were by amplifying reference gene primers. Some clones are missing from TCRdb's copy, which holds only in-frame ones; the method was immunoSEQ multiplex PCR. The V and J calls and clone size come from that table; D and trimming were worked out from the DNA. The table includes fewer than 500,000 clones, around 87% detected once. The study recruited people aged about 18 to 95 years across around 23 US areas.

The receptor was isolated from a woman aged 30 to 39 with acute COVID-19. Source material: PBMCs or T cells enriched from blood (not recorded which). The rearrangement joins TRBV24-1 to TRBJ1-2; 9 bases are a match to TRBD1. For the CDR3, the DNA is TGTGCCACCAGTGATTCCGGGACAGGGTCCTATGGCTACACCTTC. Translating gives CATSDSGTGSYGYTF.